These 24 T cell receptor beta chains came from one sample sequenced in a study of blood T cell repertoires in COVID-19. TCRdb's table, derived via immunoSEQ multiplex PCR, lists solely in-frame clones and lacks some. The table includes 110,000 or so clones, approximately 80% detected once. The sequencing input was peripheral blood. These receptors were taken from an older man with acute or convalescent COVID-19.

V is TRBV24-1 and J is TRBJ2-1, with D possibly TRBD2 on 6 matching bases. This CDR3 spans 14 amino acids. The V end was cut by 4 bases, the J end by 6 bases, with 12 bases between. Germline lookup yields CDR1 KGHDR and CDR2 SFDVKD. CDR3 sequence: CATSDRGTLNEQFF. In DNA, the CDR3 is TGTGCCACCAGTGACCGTGGGACTCTCAATGAGCAGTTCTTC.

V usage is TRBV30 and J usage is TRBJ1-5; D not certain. V lost 2 bases to trimming and J lost 5 bases, with 10 bases between them. This CDR3 spans 13 amino acids. The germline V gene has CDR1 GTSNPN and CDR2 SVGIG (reference sequence). The CDR3 is CAWSPGAYQPQHF. The CDR3 coding sequence is TGTGCCTGGAGTCCCGGAGCATATCAGCCCCAGCATTTT.

The chain joins TRBV7-9 to TRBJ2-3; 9 bases are a match to TRBD2. The CDR3 sequence is 15 residues long. In germline, CDR1 is SEHNR, CDR2 FQNEAQ (reference sequence). The ends lost 5 bases at V and 4 bases at J; junction bases unmatched: 7. CDR3 DNA sequence: TGTGCCAGCAGCCCCCCGGGACTAGCTTCAGATACGCAGTATTTT. Translation: CASSPPGLASDTQYF.

This clone was found once. CDR3 coding DNA: TGTGCCAGCAGTTACCACGGGACAGGTGAAGCTTTCTTT. It yields the protein CASSYHGTGEAFF. The chain links TRBV6-5 to TRBJ1-1, with 8 positions matching TRBD1. With V trimmed by 2 bases and J by 7 bases, 3 bases remained unmatched. The germline CDR1 and CDR2 sequences are MNHEY and SVGAGI. The CDR3 contains 13 residues.

The chain combines TRBV2 with TRBJ1-3; the D gene is possibly TRBD1 (6 bases). The ends were cut back, 6 bases at V and 0 bases at J, with 12 bases in the middle. Germline CDR1 reads SNHLY; CDR2 reads FYNNEI. The CDR3 runs to 15 residues. The CDR3 nucleotides are TGTGCCAGCAGCCTTCGACAGGCCTCTGGAAACACCATATATTTT. Residues: CASSLRQASGNTIYF.

CDR3 nucleotides: TGTGCCAGCAGACAGGGGGCCTCCGAAAAACTGTTTTTT. Translating it yields CASRQGASEKLFF. V usage is TRBV6-5 and J usage is TRBJ1-4; TRBD1 matches 9 bases. CDR1 is MNHEY, CDR2 SVGAGI, per germline. J was trimmed by 8 bases and V by 6 bases; bases with no gene match: 4. The CDR3 sequence is 13 residues long.

The chain joins TRBV6-5 to TRBJ1-1, with D possibly being TRBD1 (6 bases). Looked up from germline, CDR1 is MNHEY and CDR2 is SVGAGI. V shed 0 bases and J shed 6 bases, with 8 bases lying between them. There are 13 residues in the CDR3. The CDR3 DNA is TGTGCCAGCAGTTACTCTGGGGGCCCTGAAGCTTTCTTT. Amino acids: CASSYSGGPEAFF.

The table lists this clone with a few counts. CDR3 protein: CASSLVGTGNTEAFF. The CDR3 coding sequence is TGTGCCAGCAGCTTAGTGGGGACAGGGAACACTGAAGCTTTCTTT. The chain employs TRBV7-9 and TRBJ1-1; 8 bases fit TRBD1. V shed 1 base, J shed 1 base, and the junction held 2 bases outside the gene matches. The CDR3 is made up of 15 amino acids. Germline V gene sequence: CDR1 SEHNR, CDR2 FQNEAQ (reference sequence). Filled out from reference TRBV7-9 and TRBJ1-1, the complete variable domain reads DTGVSQNPRHKITKRGQNVTFRCDPISEHNRLYWYRQTLGQGPEFLTYFQNEAQLEKSRLLSDRFSAERPKGSFSTLEIQRTEQGDSAMYLCASSLVGTGNTEAFFGQGTRLTVV.

This rearrangement joins TRBV28 to TRBJ1-2; D remains unclear. The germline gives CDR1 MDHEN, CDR2 SYDVKM. This CDR3 is 14 amino acids long. Trimming removed 1 base at V and 4 bases at J, with 10 bases between. The CDR3 reads CASSLYTNSYGYTF. In DNA, the CDR3 is TGTGCCAGCAGTTTATACACCAACAGCTATGGCTACACCTTC.

The V and J genes are TRBV6-6 and TRBJ2-6; the match to TRBD2 covers 7 bases. Germline V gives CDR1 MNHNY, CDR2 SVGAGI (reference sequence). The CDR3 contains 17 residues. Trimming at V came to 5 bases and at J to 0 bases, leaving 7 bases not matched to a gene. The CDR3 region has the DNA TGTGCCAGCAGTCTCCTAGCGGAAAACTCTGGGGCCAACGTCCTGACTTTC. Protein product: CASSLLAENSGANVLTF.

The chain carries TRBV27 and TRBJ1-6; D might be TRBD1 (5 bases). This CDR3 has 17 residues. CDR1 and CDR2 from the germline V gene are MNHEY and SMNVEV (reference sequence). V lost 3 bases to trimming and J lost 0 bases, with 12 bases between them. CDR3 sequence: CASSFRRQSSYNSPLHF. The CDR3 region has the DNA TGTGCCAGCAGTTTTCGACGACAGAGCTCCTATAATTCACCCCTCCACTTT.

The chain recombines TRBV5-1 with TRBJ2-3; D unresolved. Trimming took off 8 bases at V and 0 bases at J, with 16 bases between the two ends. The germline V gene encodes CDR1 SGHRS and CDR2 YFSETQ. The CDR3 covers 15 residues. DNA of the CDR3: TGCGCCAGTTCTCCGACGCTGACTAGCACAGATACGCAGTATTTT. It codes for CASSPTLTSTDTQYF.

The chain has TRBV6-5 and TRBJ2-7, with D maybe TRBD1 (5 bases). CDR3 length equals 15 residues. V shed 5 bases and J shed 0 bases, with 14 bases lying between them. Germline CDR1 MNHEY, CDR2 SVGAGI. This CDR3 reads CASSRQLTASYEQYF. CDR3 DNA: TGTGCCAGCAGTCGACAGTTGACGGCCTCCTACGAGCAGTACTTC.

This sequence joins TRBV12-3 or TRBV12-4 and TRBJ1-2, with D maybe TRBD1 (5 bases). Trimming took off 3 bases at V and 8 bases at J, with 13 bases between the two ends. This CDR3 spans 13 amino acids. The DNA for the CDR3 is TGTGCCAGCAGTTTTAGGCAGGGCAAAGGCTACACCTTC. Encoded protein: CASSFRQGKGYTF.

The rearrangement uses TRBV4-1 and TRBJ2-4; tentative D call: TRBD1 (5 bases). CDR1 and CDR2 from the germline V gene are MGHRA and YSYEKL. The V end was cut by 1 base, the J end by 0 bases, with 13 bases between. This CDR3 has 17 amino acids. The DNA for the CDR3 is TGCGCCAGCAGCCAAGGGACATCTAAGAAAGCCAAAAACATTCAGTACTTC. It encodes CASSQGTSKKAKNIQYF.

The CDR3, as DNA: TGTGCCAGCAGTTTATTACTAGCGGGAAAGTACATTCAGTACTTC. Translating it yields CASSLLLAGKYIQYF. The chain is built from TRBV28 and TRBJ2-4, with TRBD2 identical over 10 bases. The germline V gene encodes CDR1 MDHEN and CDR2 SYDVKM. The CDR3 totals 15 residues. The V gene end was trimmed by 1 base and the J gene end by 8 bases; junction bases not matched to a gene: 5.

The V call is TRBV10-3, the J call TRBJ2-1, with 12 nucleotides matching TRBD2. V lost 6 bases to trimming and J lost 6 bases; unmatched junction nucleotides: 6. Germline V lookup: CDR1 ENHRY, CDR2 SYGVKD. The CDR3 is made up of 15 amino acids. As DNA, the CDR3 is TGTGCCATCAGCCTAGCGGGAGGGCCCTCCAATGAGCAGTTCTTC. Amino acid sequence: CAISLAGGPSNEQFF.

The CDR3, as DNA: TGTGCCGGGCAGACGGCCTTCTACGAGCAGTACTTC. Translated: CAGQTAFYEQYF. The rearrangement links TRBV7-9 to TRBJ2-7, with no clear D. The germline V and J ends were trimmed by 11 bases and 3 bases, with 14 bases remaining between them. The germline CDR1 and CDR2 sequences are SEHNR and FQNEAQ (reference sequence). The CDR3 is 12 amino acids.

In its sample, this clone was seen a few times. The chain couples TRBV18 to TRBJ1-3; the match to TRBD1 covers 9 bases. Germline V lookup: CDR1 KGHSH, CDR2 LQKENI. The CDR3 contains 15 residues. V lost 3 bases and J lost 4; bases outside the gene matches: 4. The CDR3 DNA reads TGTGCCAGCTCACCCACCGGGACAGGGGGAAACACCATATATTTT. It encodes CASSPTGTGGNTIYF.

The chain couples TRBV28 to TRBJ2-3; TRBD2 matches 13 bases. After removal of 2 bases from V and 2 bases from J, the junction contained 7 bases not matched to a gene. The CDR3 spans 18 residues. Looked up from germline, CDR1 is MDHEN and CDR2 is SYDVKM. The CDR3 DNA sequence: TGTGCCAGCAGTTTACCCGGACTAGCGGGAGCCTACACAGATACGCAGTATTTT. It translates to CASSLPGLAGAYTDTQYF. The entire variable domain, with the rest obtained from reference TRBV28 and TRBJ2-3, is as follows: DVKVTQSSRYLVKRTGEKVFLECVQDMDHENMFWYRQDPGLGLRLIYFSYDVKMKEKGDIPEGYSVSREKKERFSLILESASTNQTSMYLCASSLPGLAGAYTDTQYFGPGTRLTVL.

The genes are TRBV4-2 and TRBJ2-3; D unresolved. CDR1 is LGHNA and CDR2 is YNFKEQ in the germline V gene. CDR3 length: 15 amino acids. V was trimmed by 2 bases and J by 2 bases, leaving 11 bases between them. The CDR3 loop reads CASSQRHSLTDTQYF. CDR3 nucleotides: TGTGCCAGCAGCCAAAGGCACAGTCTCACAGATACGCAGTATTTT.

This clone was seen only once. The V gene is TRBV5-1, the J gene TRBJ2-2, with TRBD1 matching 8 bases. The CDR3 runs to 14 residues. Germline V lookup: CDR1 SGHRS, CDR2 YFSETQ. Trimming at V came to 4 bases and at J to 6 bases, leaving 5 bases not matched to a gene. CDR3 sequence: CASSDPGGSGELFF. CDR3 nucleotide sequence: TGCGCCAGCAGCGACCCAGGGGGCTCCGGGGAGCTGTTTTTT.

The genes are TRBV19 and TRBJ1-2; D is possibly TRBD1 (6 bases). V gave up 9 bases and J gave up 3 bases, with 23 bases separating them. CDR3 length: 16 residues. CDR1 is LNHDA, CDR2 SQIVND, per germline (reference sequence). For the CDR3, the DNA is TGTGCCAGCCGTCGAGAACCCGAGCCAGGGGACTATGGCTACACCTTC. Amino acid sequence: CASRREPEPGDYGYTF.

In DNA, the CDR3 is TGTGCCAGCAGCTTGGACAGTAACACTGAAGCTTTCTTT. Its translation is CASSLDSNTEAFF. The V and J genes are TRBV7-8 and TRBJ1-1, with D perhaps TRBD1 (6 bases). V was cut by 3 bases and J by 2 bases, with 7 bases left in between. This CDR3 is built from 13 residues. Germline lookup yields CDR1 SGHVS and CDR2 FQNEAQ.